This record concerns one T cell receptor (beta chain) sequence. Its antigen remains unknown. One end of the junction is discordant with germline, which a read error may explain. Combining a sample-barcoded 5' primer with a J-beta primer mix, a second PCR ran for about 7 to 11 cycles. TCRdb reanalysed the 5' RACE reads using MiXCR and keeps one entry per CDR3 protein. The sample records roughly 900,000 distinct CDR3 sequences, 29% being singletons. This entry comes from a study of blood T cells in healthy people across ages. Study-wide results and limits: Strong correlation was found linking TCR beta diversity to naive T cell percentage.

This CDR3 has 13 amino acids. Germline V gene lookup returns CDR1 LGHDT and CDR2 YNNKEL (reference sequence). The sequenced material came from blood. The chain employs TRBV3-1 and TRBJ1-2, with D possibly being TRBD1 (6 bases). The clonotype comes from a woman older than 75 in good health. The chain's CDR3 is CASSPRGGGGDTF. The CDR3 bases are TGTGCCAGCAGCCCCAGAGGGGGAGGTGGCGACACCTTC. The full variable domain, its missing parts supplied by reference TRBV3-1 and TRBJ1-2, is DTAVSQTPKYLVTQMGNDKSIKCEQNLGHDTMYWYKQDSKKFLKIMFSYNNKELIINETVPNRFSPKSPDKAHLNLHINSLELGDSAVYFCASSPRGGGGDTFGSGTRLTVV.